The 16 T cell receptor beta chains below were found in one sample sequenced in a study of cytomegalovirus exposure and HLA in healthy donors listed by TCRdb under 2017. Libraries were constructed by the immunoSEQ multiplex PCR assay. For the multiplex PCR, a mixture combining 60 forward primers for TCR Vbeta segments and 13 reverse primers for TCR Jbeta segments was used. TCRdb provides this immuneACCESS table in a form limited to in-frame rearrangements. Some clones are lacking; in checked studies, under half of them reflect an unresolved V gene, and why the rest are absent is not known. The sample table contains approximately 160,000 clones; only one count was recorded for around 82% of them. The top ten hold more than 0.35% of the sample. Material: PBMCs. The source of these receptors is a boy between 2 and 15 years old in good health and CMV-seronegative.

The chain uses TRBV10-3 and TRBJ1-5, with a tentative D call TRBD1 (6 bases). V lost 2 bases, J lost 0 bases, and 8 bases lay in between. This CDR3 is built from 15 residues. The germline CDR1 and CDR2 sequences are ENHRY and SYGVKD. The CDR3 DNA is TGTGCCATCAGTGAGGGACAGAATAGCAATCAGCCCCAGCATTTT. It yields the protein CAISEGQNSNQPQHF.

The chain employs TRBV7-2 and TRBJ2-7; 7 bases line up with TRBD1. This CDR3 has 15 residues. Looked up from germline, CDR1 is SGHTA and CDR2 is FQGNSA. V lost 4 bases, J lost 5 bases, and 11 bases stayed unmatched. The CDR3 loop is CASSSQTGMTHEQYF. CDR3 in DNA: TGTGCCAGCAGCTCGCAGACAGGGATGACCCACGAGCAGTACTTC.

This chain connects TRBV9 to TRBJ2-2; 7 positions agree with TRBD2. Trimming removed 0 bases from V and 5 bases from J; junction bases left unmatched: 7. The CDR3 is 16 residues long. Looked up from germline, CDR1 is SGDLS and CDR2 is YYNGEE. The CDR3 nucleotides read TGTGCCAGCAGCGTAGGTCTAGCGGCCCTAACCGGGGAGCTGTTTTTT. This encodes CASSVGLAALTGELFF.

The gene calls are TRBV28 and TRBJ2-7; D is perhaps TRBD1 (6 bases). The germline V gene encodes CDR1 MDHEN and CDR2 SYDVKM. V gave up 7 bases and J gave up 7 bases, with 20 bases separating them. CDR3 length equals 14 residues. For the CDR3, the DNA is TGTGCCAGCAACCCCCGCCAGGGGTTGAGGGAGCAGTACTTC. Translation gives CASNPRQGLREQYF.

This chain links TRBV7-9 with TRBJ2-1; the D gene is possibly TRBD2 (5 bases). The CDR3 extends over 14 amino acids. Trimming left V 5 bases short and J 0 bases short, with 8 bases between. Germline V lookup: CDR1 SEHNR, CDR2 FQNEAQ (reference sequence). The CDR3 spells CASSPEGSYNEQFF. The CDR3 DNA follows: TGTGCCAGCAGCCCCGAGGGCTCCTACAATGAGCAGTTCTTC.

The genes are TRBV7-9 and TRBJ2-1; no firm D call. Germline V lookup: CDR1 SEHNR, CDR2 FQNEAQ (reference sequence). CDR3 length: 14 residues. The V end lost 2 bases, the J end lost 7 bases, and 12 bases lay between the germline ends. The CDR3 is CASSLPPGRNEQFF. DNA for the CDR3: TGTGCCAGCAGCTTACCGCCTGGGCGAAATGAGCAGTTCTTC.

The gene calls are TRBV11-1 and TRBJ2-3; 10 nucleotides match TRBD2. The ends lost 4 bases at V and 4 bases at J; junction bases unmatched: 5. Germline CDR1 SGHAT, CDR2 FQDESV (reference sequence). There are 15 residues in the CDR3. This CDR3 reads CASSSPSGSPDTQYF. The CDR3 region has the DNA TGTGCCAGCAGCTCCCCTAGCGGGAGTCCAGATACGCAGTATTTT.

V usage is TRBV10-2 and J usage is TRBJ2-7; the match to TRBD2 covers 7 bases. Germline CDR1 and CDR2: WSHSY and SAAADI. The CDR3 contains 15 residues. V dropped 0 bases and J dropped 3; count of bases not matched to a gene: 5. In DNA, the CDR3 is TGCGCCAGCAGTGAGTCCGTTGGACTAGTCTACGAGCAGTACTTC. This gives the protein CASSESVGLVYEQYF.

V and J are TRBV6-1 and TRBJ1-1, with TRBD1 identical over 8 bases. In germline, CDR1 is MNHNS, CDR2 SASEGT. The CDR3 runs 13 residues. V gave up 3 bases and J gave up 9 bases; unmatched junction bases: 6. For the CDR3, the DNA is TGTGCCAGCAGTGAGGGACAGGAGGGGAAAGCTTTCTTT. Its protein is CASSEGQEGKAFF.

J is TRBJ2-7 and V is TRBV29-1, with D maybe TRBD2 (6 bases). From germline, CDR1 is SQVTM and CDR2 ANQGSEA. The CDR3 extends over 14 amino acids. V was shortened by 4 bases and J by 6 bases, with 19 bases between the two germline ends. The CDR3 loop reads CSVALTEGRGEQYF. CDR3 coding DNA: TGCAGCGTTGCATTGACGGAGGGTCGTGGCGAGCAGTACTTC.

The chain combines TRBV30 with TRBJ2-1, with TRBD2 matching 13 bases. This CDR3 spans 16 amino acids. Trimming removed 2 bases from V and 6 bases from J; junction bases left unmatched: 7. Germline V gives CDR1 GTSNPN, CDR2 SVGIG (reference sequence). The CDR3 sequence: CAWSLTGTSGTNEQFF. The CDR3 nucleotides are TGTGCCTGGAGTCTTACCGGGACTAGCGGGACCAATGAGCAGTTCTTC. Using reference TRBV30 and TRBJ2-1 for the parts outside the CDR3, the full variable domain is SQTIHQWPATLVQPVGSPLSLECTVEGTSNPNLYWYRQAAGRGLQLLFYSVGIGQISSEVPQNLSASRPQDRQFILSSKKLLLSDSGFYLCAWSLTGTSGTNEQFFGPGTRLTVL.

V gene TRBV4-2 combines with J gene TRBJ2-2; the D gene is possibly TRBD1 (5 bases). Per germline, CDR1 LGHNA and CDR2 YNFKEQ. Between the trimmed V and J ends, which lost 2 bases and 8 bases, there was a span of 6 bases. The CDR3 length is 12 residues. CDR3 loop: CASSQRQGELFF. The CDR3 DNA is TGTGCCAGCAGCCAACGACAGGGGGAGCTGTTTTTT.

The CDR3 region has the DNA TGCGCCAGCAGCCAAGATCTTTATCAGCCCCAGCATTTT. As protein: CASSQDLYQPQHF. The V and J genes are TRBV4-1 and TRBJ1-5, with D uncertain. This CDR3 region has 13 residues. Trimming stripped 0 bases from V and 5 bases from J, with 5 bases between. CDR1 and CDR2 from the germline V gene are MGHRA and YSYEKL.

The chain employs TRBV6-5 and TRBJ1-2, with a tentative D call TRBD1 (5 bases). The CDR3 totals 14 residues. With 6 bases removed from V and 7 bases from J, the gap between germline ends came to 18 bases. CDR1 and CDR2 from the germline V gene are MNHEY and SVGAGI. The CDR3 sequence: CASRFREGSSGYTF. CDR3 DNA: TGTGCCAGCAGATTCAGGGAAGGAAGTTCTGGCTACACCTTC.

The chain is built from TRBV29-1 and TRBJ2-5; 10 bases agree with TRBD2. The CDR3 has 13 amino acids. Trimming cost V 8 bases and J 2 bases; bases outside gene matches: 5. Germline assignment: CDR1 SQVTM and CDR2 ANQGSEA. The CDR3 sequence: CSTWTSGQETQYF. For the CDR3, the DNA is TGCAGCACCTGGACTAGCGGTCAAGAGACCCAGTACTTC.

To note about this clone: This CDR3 is missing its conserved last phenylalanine or tryptophan, likely due to a read error. This chain links TRBV5-1 with TRBJ1-4; D is possibly TRBD1 (5 bases). The CDR3 has 14 amino acids. The germline V gene encodes CDR1 SGHRS and CDR2 YFSETQ. The germline V and J ends were trimmed by 2 bases and 4 bases, with 9 bases remaining between them. CDR3 loop: CASSFGQGNEKLFV. CDR3 bases: TGCGCCAGCAGCTTCGGGCAGGGTAATGAAAAACTGTTTGTT.